One and the same sample provided the 14 T cell receptor beta chains below, sequenced in a study of CD8 T cells in ankylosing spondylitis. From the 5' RACE reads, TCRdb called clonotypes with MiXCR, one entry per CDR3 protein. Of some 220,000 distinct CDR3 sequences in the sample, approximately 10% were seen once. The sample was blood, either unsorted or a sorted T cell fraction (not recorded which). The receptor source for this set is a male donor with ankylosing spondylitis or in good health (not recorded which).

This clonotype was observed many times. CDR3 protein: CATSRVTSSTDTQYF. CDR3 sequence (DNA): TGTGCCACCAGCAGAGTAACATCTAGCACAGATACGCAGTATTTT. V usage is TRBV15 and J usage is TRBJ2-3; D is uncertain. Germline V CDR1 and CDR2: LNHNV, YYDKDF (reference sequence). This CDR3 contains 15 residues. Between the trimmed V and J ends, which lost 1 base and 0 bases, there was a span of 8 bases.

This clonotype was seen more than once but under ten times. The chain combines TRBV10-3 with TRBJ2-7, with 8 bases that match TRBD1. This CDR3 is 13 amino acids long. Germline CDR1 and CDR2: ENHRY and SYGVKD. V shed 11 bases, J shed 6 bases, and the junction held 12 bases outside the gene matches. CDR3: CASTPDRVAEQYF. DNA for the CDR3: TGTGCCTCCACGCCGGACAGGGTCGCCGAGCAGTACTTC.

This clonotype was detected ten times or more. This sequence joins TRBV3-1 and TRBJ2-3; D gene unclear. This CDR3 has 12 residues. V was clipped by 3 bases and J by 5 bases, with 6 bases between them. Per the germline V gene, CDR1 is LGHDT and CDR2 is YNNKEL (reference sequence). The CDR3 bases are TGTGCCAGCAGCCAGGGTAGAGATACGCAGTATTTT. Translation: CASSQGRDTQYF.

This clonotype occurred many times. The rearrangement joins TRBV12-3 or TRBV12-4 to TRBJ2-7; possibly TRBD1 for D (6 bases). V lost 1 base and J lost 5, with 21 bases in between. The CDR3 covers 17 residues. CDR3 residues: CASSLEDGGWKVHEQYF. The CDR3 nucleotides are TGTGCCAGCAGTTTAGAAGATGGGGGCTGGAAGGTCCACGAGCAGTACTTC.

At least ten counts were recorded for this clonotype. V gene TRBV12-3 or TRBV12-4 combines with J gene TRBJ1-2; 9 nucleotides match TRBD1. This CDR3 is 13 amino acids long. V shed 3 bases, J shed 10 bases, and the junction held 6 bases outside the gene matches. The CDR3 loop is CASSLAGTGNYTF. The CDR3 nucleotides read TGTGCCAGCAGTTTGGCCGGGACAGGGAACTACACCTTC.

This chain joins TRBV5-1 and TRBJ2-5; 7 bases fit TRBD2. CDR3 length: 14 amino acids. V gave up 0 bases and J gave up 5 bases; unmatched junction bases: 4. From germline, CDR1 is SGHRS and CDR2 YFSETQ. CDR3 sequence: CASSLGVSGETQYF. In DNA form, the CDR3 reads TGCGCCAGCAGCTTGGGTGTTAGCGGGGAGACCCAGTACTTC.

In its sample, this clonotype was seen many times. The chain employs TRBV12-3 or TRBV12-4 and TRBJ2-7, with 8 bases matching TRBD2. The CDR3 loop spans 17 amino acids. The V and J ends lost 4 bases and 0 bases, in that order; junction bases with no gene match: 11. The CDR3 DNA reads as TGTGCCAGCAGTTCCGAAATGACTAGCGATTACTCCTACGAGCAGTACTTC. Residues: CASSSEMTSDYSYEQYF.

About this clonotype: A read error may produce the germline difference seen at one junction end. V is TRBV10-3 and J is TRBJ2-1, with 10 bases lining up with TRBD1. The CDR3 is 13 residues long. CDR1 is ENHRY, CDR2 SYGVKD, per germline. The CDR3 sequence is CVISTSDRGRGFF. For the CDR3, the DNA is TGTGTCATCAGTACCTCAGACAGGGGGCGCGGGTTCTTC.

The chain's CDR3 is CASTAGLTSSGELFF. CDR3 in DNA: TGTGCCAGTACGGCGGGACTAACAAGTTCCGGGGAGCTGTTTTTT. The chain uses TRBV19 and TRBJ2-2; 7 bases agree with TRBD2. The CDR3 has 15 residues. V shed 7 bases, J shed 6 bases, and the junction held 11 bases outside the gene matches. Germline V gene sequence: CDR1 LNHDA, CDR2 SQIVND (reference sequence).

The sample holds many counts of this clonotype. The genes are TRBV5-1 and TRBJ2-1; D ambiguous. The CDR3 runs 16 residues. CDR1 SGHRS and CDR2 YFSETQ come from the germline V gene. Trimming stripped 4 bases from V and 0 bases from J, with 14 bases between. CDR3 amino acids: CASSVDGRSSYNEQFF. CDR3 bases: TGCGCCAGCAGCGTGGACGGACGGTCCTCCTACAATGAGCAGTTCTTC.

This clonotype has a count of ten or more. The V and J genes are TRBV5-6 and TRBJ1-1, with 8 bases aligning to TRBD1. Trimming cost V 4 bases and J 8 bases; bases outside gene matches: 4. The CDR3 extends over 12 amino acids. CDR1 and CDR2 from the germline V gene are SGHDT and YYEEEE. The CDR3 sequence is CASSRTGWEAFF. The CDR3 coding sequence is TGTGCCAGCAGCCGGACAGGGTGGGAAGCTTTCTTT.

The chain carries TRBV25-1 and TRBJ2-1; 10 nucleotides line up with TRBD2. This CDR3 is built from 16 residues. The ends lost 6 bases at V and 4 bases at J; junction bases unmatched: 9. Per the germline V gene, CDR1 is MGHDK and CDR2 is SYGVNS. The CDR3: CASRPSGTSAYNEQFF. CDR3 in DNA: TGTGCCAGCAGACCGAGTGGGACTAGCGCATACAATGAGCAGTTCTTC.

This clonotype was found a few times. With a much larger clone just one base away, this may be a read error. The chain joins TRBV20-1 to TRBJ2-5, with 10 nucleotides matching TRBD1. CDR1 DFQATT and CDR2 SNEGSKA come from the germline V gene (reference sequence). CDR3 length equals 12 residues. The CDR3 protein is CSTRTGGKTQYF. Written as DNA, the CDR3 is TGCAGTACTAGGACAGGGGGGAAGACCCAGTACTTC.

CDR3 amino acids: CASSQEENRRSYNEQFF. Here the CDR3 DNA reads TGTGCCAGCAGCCAAGAGGAAAATAGGCGCTCCTACAATGAGCAGTTCTTC. This chain uses TRBV3-1 with TRBJ2-1; D is unclear. This CDR3 is built from 17 residues. Looked up from germline, CDR1 is LGHDT and CDR2 is YNNKEL (reference sequence). Trimming removed 0 bases at V and 0 bases at J, with 12 bases between.